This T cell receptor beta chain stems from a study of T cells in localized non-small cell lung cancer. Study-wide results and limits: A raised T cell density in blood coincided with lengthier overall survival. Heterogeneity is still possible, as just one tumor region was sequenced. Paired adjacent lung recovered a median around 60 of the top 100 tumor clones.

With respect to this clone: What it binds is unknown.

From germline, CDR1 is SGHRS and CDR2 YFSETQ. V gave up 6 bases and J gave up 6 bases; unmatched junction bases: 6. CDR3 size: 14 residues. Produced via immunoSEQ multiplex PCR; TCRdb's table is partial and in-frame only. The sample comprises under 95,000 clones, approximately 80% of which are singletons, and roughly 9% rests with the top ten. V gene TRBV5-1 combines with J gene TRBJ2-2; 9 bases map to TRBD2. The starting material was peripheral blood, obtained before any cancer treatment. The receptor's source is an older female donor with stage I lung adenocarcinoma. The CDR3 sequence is CASKEAGGPGELFF. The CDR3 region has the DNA TGCGCCAGCAAAGAAGCGGGAGGCCCCGGGGAGCTGTTTTTT.